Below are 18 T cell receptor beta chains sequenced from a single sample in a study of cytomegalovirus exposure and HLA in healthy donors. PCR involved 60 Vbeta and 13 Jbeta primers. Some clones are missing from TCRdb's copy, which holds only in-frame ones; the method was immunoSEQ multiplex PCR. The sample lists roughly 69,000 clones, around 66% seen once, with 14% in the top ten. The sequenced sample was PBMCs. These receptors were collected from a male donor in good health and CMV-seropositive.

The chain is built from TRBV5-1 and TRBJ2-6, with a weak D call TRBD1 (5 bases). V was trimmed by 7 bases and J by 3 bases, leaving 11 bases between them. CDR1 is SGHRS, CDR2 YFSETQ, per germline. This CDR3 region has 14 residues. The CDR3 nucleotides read TGCGCCAGCCAACCCAGGGATGGGGCCAACGTCCTGACTTTC. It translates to CASQPRDGANVLTF.

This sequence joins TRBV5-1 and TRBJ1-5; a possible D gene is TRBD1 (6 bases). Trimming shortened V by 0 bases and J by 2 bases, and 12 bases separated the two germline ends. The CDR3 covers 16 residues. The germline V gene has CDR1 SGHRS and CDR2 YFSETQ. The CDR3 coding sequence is TGCGCCAGCAGCTTGGGAGTAGGGGGGGGCAATCAGCCCCAGCATTTT. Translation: CASSLGVGGGNQPQHF.

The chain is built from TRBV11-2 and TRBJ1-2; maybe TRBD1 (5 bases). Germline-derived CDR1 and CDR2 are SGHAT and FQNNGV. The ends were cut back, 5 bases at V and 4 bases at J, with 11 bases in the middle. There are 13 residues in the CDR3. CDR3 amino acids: CASSKTVSYGYTF. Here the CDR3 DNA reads TGTGCCAGCAGCAAGACAGTGTCCTATGGCTACACCTTC.

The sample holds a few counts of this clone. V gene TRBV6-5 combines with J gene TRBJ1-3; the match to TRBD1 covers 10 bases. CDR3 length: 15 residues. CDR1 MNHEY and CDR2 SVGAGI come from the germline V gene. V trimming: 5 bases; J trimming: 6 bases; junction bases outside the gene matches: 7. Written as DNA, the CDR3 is TGTGCCAGCAGTCGGGACAGGGGAAGGTTAAACACCATATATTTT. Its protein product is CASSRDRGRLNTIYF.

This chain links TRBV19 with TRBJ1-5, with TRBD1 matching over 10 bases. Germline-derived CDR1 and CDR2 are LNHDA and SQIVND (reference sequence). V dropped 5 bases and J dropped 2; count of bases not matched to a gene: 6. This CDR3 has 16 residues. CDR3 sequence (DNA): TGTGCCAGTAGTCCCCTGACAGGGGGCCGCAATCAGCCCCAGCATTTT. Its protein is CASSPLTGGRNQPQHF.

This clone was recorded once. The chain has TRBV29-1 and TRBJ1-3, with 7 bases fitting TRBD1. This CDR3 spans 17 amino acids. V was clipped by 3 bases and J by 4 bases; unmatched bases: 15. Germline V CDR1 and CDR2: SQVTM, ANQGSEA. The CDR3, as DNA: TGCAGCGTTGACGGCTTTAGTGGCAGGGGGATAGGAAACACCATATATTTT. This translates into CSVDGFSGRGIGNTIYF.

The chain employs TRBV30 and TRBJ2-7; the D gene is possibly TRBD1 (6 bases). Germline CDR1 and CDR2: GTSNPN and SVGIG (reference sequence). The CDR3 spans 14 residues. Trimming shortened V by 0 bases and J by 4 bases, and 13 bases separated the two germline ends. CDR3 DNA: TGTGCCTGGAGTGTAACGGGCAGGGGATACGAGCAGTACTTC. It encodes CAWSVTGRGYEQYF.

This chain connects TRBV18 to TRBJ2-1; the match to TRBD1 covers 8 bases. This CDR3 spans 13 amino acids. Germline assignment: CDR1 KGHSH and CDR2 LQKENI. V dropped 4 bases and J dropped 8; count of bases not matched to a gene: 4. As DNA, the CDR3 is TGTGCCAGCTCACTCTCGACAGGGGATGAGCAGTTCTTC. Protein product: CASSLSTGDEQFF.

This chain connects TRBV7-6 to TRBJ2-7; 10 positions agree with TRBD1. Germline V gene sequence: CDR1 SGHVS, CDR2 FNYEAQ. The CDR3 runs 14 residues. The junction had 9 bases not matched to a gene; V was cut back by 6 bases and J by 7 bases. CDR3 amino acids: CASSPGQGLGEQYF. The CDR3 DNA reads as TGTGCCAGCAGTCCGGGACAGGGGCTTGGAGAGCAGTACTTC.

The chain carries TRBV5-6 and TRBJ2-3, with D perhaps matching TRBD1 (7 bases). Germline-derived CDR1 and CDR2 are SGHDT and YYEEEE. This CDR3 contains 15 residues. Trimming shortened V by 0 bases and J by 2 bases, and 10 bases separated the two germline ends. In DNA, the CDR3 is TGTGCCAGCAGCTTGGCAGGGGGGACCACAGATACGCAGTATTTT. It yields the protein CASSLAGGTTDTQYF.

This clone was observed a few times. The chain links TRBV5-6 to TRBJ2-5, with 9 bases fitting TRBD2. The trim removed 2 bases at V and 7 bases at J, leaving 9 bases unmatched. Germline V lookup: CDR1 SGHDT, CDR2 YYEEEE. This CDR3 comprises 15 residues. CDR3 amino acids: CASSFGGGAGATQYF. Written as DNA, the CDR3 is TGTGCCAGCAGCTTTGGCGGGGGGGCCGGAGCGACCCAGTACTTC.

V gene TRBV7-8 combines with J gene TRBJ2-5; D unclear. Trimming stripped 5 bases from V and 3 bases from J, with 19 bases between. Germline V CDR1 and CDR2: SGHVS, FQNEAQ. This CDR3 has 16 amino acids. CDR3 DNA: TGTGCCAGCAGCCCCCGTTTGGAGAGCAAGAAAGAGACCCAGTACTTC. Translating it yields CASSPRLESKKETQYF.

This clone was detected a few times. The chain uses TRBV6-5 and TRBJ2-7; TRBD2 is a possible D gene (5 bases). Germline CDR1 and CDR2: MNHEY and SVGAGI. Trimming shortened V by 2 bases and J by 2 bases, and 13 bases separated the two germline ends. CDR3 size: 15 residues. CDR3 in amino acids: CASSYDGIRAYEQYF. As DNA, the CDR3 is TGTGCCAGCAGTTACGACGGGATACGAGCCTACGAGCAGTACTTC.

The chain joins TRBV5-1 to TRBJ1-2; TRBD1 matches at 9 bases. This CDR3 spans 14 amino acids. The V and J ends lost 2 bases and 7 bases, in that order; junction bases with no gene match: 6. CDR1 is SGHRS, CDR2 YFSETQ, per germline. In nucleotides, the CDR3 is TGCGCCAGCAGCTTACAGGGGGCAAGTGGTGGCTACACCTTC. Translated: CASSLQGASGGYTF.

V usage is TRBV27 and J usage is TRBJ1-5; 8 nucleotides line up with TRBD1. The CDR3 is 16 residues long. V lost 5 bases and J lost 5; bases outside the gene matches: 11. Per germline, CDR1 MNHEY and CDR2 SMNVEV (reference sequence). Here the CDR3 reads CASSDIQGGVDQPQHF. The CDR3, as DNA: TGTGCCAGCAGTGACATACAGGGGGGCGTCGATCAGCCCCAGCATTTT.

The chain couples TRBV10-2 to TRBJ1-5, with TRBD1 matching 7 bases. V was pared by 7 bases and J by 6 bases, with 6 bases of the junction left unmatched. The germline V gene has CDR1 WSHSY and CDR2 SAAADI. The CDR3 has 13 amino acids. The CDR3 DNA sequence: TGCGCCAGCACCTCCACAGGGGCTCAGCCCCAGCATTTT. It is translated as CASTSTGAQPQHF.

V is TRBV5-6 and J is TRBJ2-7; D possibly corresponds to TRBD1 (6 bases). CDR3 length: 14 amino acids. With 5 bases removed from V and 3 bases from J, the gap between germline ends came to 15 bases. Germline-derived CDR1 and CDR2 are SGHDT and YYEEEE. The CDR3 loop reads CASSTTGLVYEQYF. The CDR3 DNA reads TGTGCCAGCAGTACGACAGGTCTCGTCTACGAGCAGTACTTC.

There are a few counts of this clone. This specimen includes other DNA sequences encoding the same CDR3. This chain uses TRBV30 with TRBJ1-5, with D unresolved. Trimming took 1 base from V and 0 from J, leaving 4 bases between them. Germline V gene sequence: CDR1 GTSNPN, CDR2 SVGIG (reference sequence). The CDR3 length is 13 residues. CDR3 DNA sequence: TGTGCCTGGAGTGCTTATAGCAATCAGCCCCAGCATTTT. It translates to CAWSAYSNQPQHF.